These T cell receptor beta chains were read from a single sample in a study of CD8 T cells in ankylosing spondylitis. TCRdb analysed the 5' RACE reads with MiXCR anew, one entry per CDR3 protein. The sample records about 320,000 distinct CDR3 sequences, roughly 10% being singletons. Sequenced input: blood, either unsorted or a sorted T cell fraction (not recorded which). The receptors were sampled from a female donor with ankylosing spondylitis or in good health (not recorded which). The CDR3 runs from the conserved cysteine through the conserved F or W. Each record gives: D gene, clone size, J gene, CDR3 length, V gene, CDR3 DNA, CDR3 protein. The D gene is left open where the match is weak. Rows give clone size only sometimes, using once, few, many, or a class for an expanded clone.

d_gene: NA
abundance: many
j_gene: TRBJ1-1
len: 13
v_gene: TRBV6-1
CDR3nt: TGTGCCAGCACCCACGGGGGGGACACTGAAGCTTTCTTT
CDR3aa: CASTHGGDTEAFF

d_gene: TRBD2
abundance: NA
j_gene: TRBJ2-3
len: 16
v_gene: TRBV7-6
CDR3nt: TGTGCCAGCAGCTTACTAGCGGGAGGGAACACAGATACGCAGTATTTT
CDR3aa: CASSLLAGGNTDTQYF

d_gene: NA
abundance: many
j_gene: TRBJ1-1
len: 11
v_gene: TRBV29-1
CDR3nt: TGCAGCGTTCGAAGGAACACTGAAGCTTTCTTT
CDR3aa: CSVRRNTEAFF

d_gene: NA
abundance: many
j_gene: TRBJ1-6
len: 16
v_gene: TRBV5-1
CDR3nt: TGCGCCAGCAGCTTGGAGGCAGGGGCATTAAATTCACCCCTCCACTTT
CDR3aa: CASSLEAGALNSPLHF

d_gene: TRBD1
abundance: few
j_gene: TRBJ1-5
len: 16
v_gene: TRBV5-5
CDR3nt: TGTGCCAGCAGCTCCCGCCCGGGACAGGGTCATCAGCCCCAGCATTTT
CDR3aa: CASSSRPGQGHQPQHF

d_gene: NA
abundance: many
j_gene: TRBJ1-1
len: 13
v_gene: TRBV20-1
CDR3nt: TGCAGTTCCGGCGGTCGGGGGAGCACTGAAGCTTTCTTT
CDR3aa: CSSGGRGSTEAFF

d_gene: NA
abundance: many
j_gene: TRBJ1-1
len: 16
v_gene: TRBV5-1
CDR3nt: TGCGCCAGCAGCTTGGGGACAGTGGGGCAGAACACTGAAGCTTTCTTT
CDR3aa: CASSLGTVGQNTEAFF

d_gene: NA
abundance: many
j_gene: TRBJ1-1
len: 12
v_gene: TRBV29-1
CDR3nt: TGCAGCGTTGAAGCCCGTGGGGGAGAAGCTTTCTTT
CDR3aa: CSVEARGGEAFF

d_gene: NA
abundance: many
j_gene: TRBJ1-6
len: 13
v_gene: TRBV20-1
CDR3nt: TGCAGTGCTCCTGGGGGCGGTAGTTCACCCCTCCACTTT
CDR3aa: CSAPGGGSSPLHF

d_gene: TRBD2
abundance: many
j_gene: TRBJ2-7
len: 14
v_gene: TRBV5-1
CDR3nt: TGTGCCAGCAGCTTAGCGGGGCAGGGCTACGAGCAGTACTTC
CDR3aa: CASSLAGQGYEQYF

d_gene: TRBD1
abundance: many
j_gene: TRBJ2-1
len: 14
v_gene: TRBV20-1
CDR3nt: TGCAGTGCGTCAAGTTGGACAGGGGGTTTCGAGCAGTTCTTC
CDR3aa: CSASSWTGGFEQFF

d_gene: NA
abundance: many
j_gene: TRBJ2-2
len: 15
v_gene: TRBV4-3
CDR3nt: TGCGCCAGCAGCCAAGATGGATGGGGAACCGGGGAGCTGTTTTTT
CDR3aa: CASSQDGWGTGELFF

d_gene: NA
abundance: many
j_gene: TRBJ1-1
len: 13
v_gene: TRBV20-1
CDR3nt: TGCAGTGCTATCAGGGGAATGAACACTGAAGCTTTCTTT
CDR3aa: CSAIRGMNTEAFF

d_gene: TRBD1
abundance: NA
j_gene: TRBJ2-2
len: 16
v_gene: TRBV7-9
CDR3nt: TGTGCCATCCCGGGACAGGGGGCGCTTAACACCGGGGAGCTGTTTTTT
CDR3aa: CAIPGQGALNTGELFF

d_gene: TRBD1
abundance: many
j_gene: TRBJ1-3
len: 15
v_gene: TRBV12-3/TRBV12-4
CDR3nt: TGTGCCAGCAGTTCTCGCCGGACAGGGACAGACACCATATATTTT
CDR3aa: CASSSRRTGTDTIYF

d_gene: NA
abundance: NA
j_gene: TRBJ2-3
len: 11
v_gene: TRBV7-9
CDR3nt: TGTGCCACCCAAGCGCCGGATACGCAGTATTTT
CDR3aa: CATQAPDTQYF

d_gene: TRBD2
abundance: many
j_gene: TRBJ2-1
len: 16
v_gene: TRBV20-1
CDR3nt: TGCAGTGCTAGAACTAGCGGGGGGCCATCCTACAATGAGCAGTTCTTC
CDR3aa: CSARTSGGPSYNEQFF

d_gene: NA
abundance: many
j_gene: TRBJ2-5
len: 15
v_gene: TRBV5-1
CDR3nt: TGCGCCAGCAGCTTGGATCCAGGCCCCCAAGAGACCCAGTACTTC
CDR3aa: CASSLDPGPQETQYF

d_gene: TRBD2
abundance: many
j_gene: TRBJ2-3
len: 15
v_gene: TRBV5-1
CDR3nt: TGCGCCAGCAGCTTGGAGTCTAGCGGCGCAGATACGCAGTATTTT
CDR3aa: CASSLESSGADTQYF

d_gene: TRBD2
abundance: many
j_gene: TRBJ2-1
len: 15
v_gene: TRBV4-2
CDR3nt: TGTGCCAGCAGCCAAGGGTCTAGCGGCTACAATGAGCAGTTCTTC
CDR3aa: CASSQGSSGYNEQFF

d_gene: TRBD2
abundance: many
j_gene: TRBJ2-3
len: 17
v_gene: TRBV5-1
CDR3nt: TGCGCCAGCAGCCAGTGGACTAGCGGGAGCTTTGCAGATACGCAGTATTTT
CDR3aa: CASSQWTSGSFADTQYF

d_gene: NA
abundance: NA
j_gene: TRBJ2-7
len: 17
v_gene: TRBV28
CDR3nt: TGTGCCAGCAGTTCGGGGAGGTTTGGACTGCCCTCCTACGAGCAGTACTTC
CDR3aa: CASSSGRFGLPSYEQYF

d_gene: TRBD1
abundance: many
j_gene: TRBJ1-3
len: 14
v_gene: TRBV28
CDR3nt: TGTGCCAGCGGACGACAGGGCTCTGGAAACACCATATATTTT
CDR3aa: CASGRQGSGNTIYF

d_gene: NA
abundance: NA
j_gene: TRBJ2-3
len: 13
v_gene: TRBV7-2
CDR3nt: TGTGCCAGCAGCTGGCCGAGCACAGATACGCAGTATTTT
CDR3aa: CASSWPSTDTQYF

d_gene: NA
abundance: many
j_gene: TRBJ1-2
len: 13
v_gene: TRBV9
CDR3nt: TGTGCCAGCAGCGTTACGGATAACTATGGCTACACCTTC
CDR3aa: CASSVTDNYGYTF

d_gene: NA
abundance: many
j_gene: TRBJ2-7
len: 14
v_gene: TRBV28
CDR3nt: TGTGCCAGCAGTCAGACAGTGCCTAGCTACGAGCAGTACTTC
CDR3aa: CASSQTVPSYEQYF

d_gene: NA
abundance: few
j_gene: TRBJ1-4
len: 16
v_gene: TRBV5-1
CDR3nt: TGCGCCAGCAGACAAGGACAGACCGCAACTAATGAAAAACTGTTTTTT
CDR3aa: CASRQGQTATNEKLFF

d_gene: NA
abundance: few
j_gene: TRBJ1-5
len: 13
v_gene: TRBV20-1
CDR3nt: TGCAGTGCTACCGGGACGGCTAATCAGCCCCAGCATTTT
CDR3aa: CSATGTANQPQHF

d_gene: TRBD2
abundance: NA
j_gene: TRBJ2-2
len: 16
v_gene: TRBV18
CDR3nt: TGTGCCAGCTCGCCGACTAGCGGACCAAACACCGGGGAGCTGTTTTTT
CDR3aa: CASSPTSGPNTGELFF

d_gene: NA
abundance: many
j_gene: TRBJ2-7
len: 14
v_gene: TRBV20-1
CDR3nt: TGCAGTGCTCTCTTGGACCTACACTCCTACGAGCAGTACTTC
CDR3aa: CSALLDLHSYEQYF

d_gene: NA
abundance: NA
j_gene: TRBJ2-7
len: 14
v_gene: TRBV7-9
CDR3nt: TGTGCCAGCAGCTTAGTAGCCATGGGGTACGAGCAGTACTTC
CDR3aa: CASSLVAMGYEQYF

d_gene: NA
abundance: many
j_gene: TRBJ1-1
len: 15
v_gene: TRBV7-2
CDR3nt: TGTGCCAGCAGCTTAGTTTTTTTGGGGGGAAGTGAAGCTTTCTTT
CDR3aa: CASSLVFLGGSEAFF

d_gene: NA
abundance: many
j_gene: TRBJ2-7
len: 13
v_gene: TRBV5-1
CDR3nt: TGCGCCAGCAGGCGGGACGGAGGCTACGAGCAGTACTTC
CDR3aa: CASRRDGGYEQYF

d_gene: NA
abundance: many
j_gene: TRBJ2-2
len: 15
v_gene: TRBV20-1
CDR3nt: TGCAGTGCTCGAAAGACTAGTGGCGGTTCCGGGGAGCTGTTTTTT
CDR3aa: CSARKTSGGSGELFF

d_gene: NA
abundance: NA
j_gene: TRBJ2-1
len: 14
v_gene: TRBV20-1
CDR3nt: TGCAGTCCTGGCTCGGCGGGTTTAGGTGATGAGCAGTTCTTC
CDR3aa: CSPGSAGLGDEQFF

d_gene: NA
abundance: many
j_gene: TRBJ2-2
len: 12
v_gene: TRBV15
CDR3nt: TGTGCCACCAGCAGAGGCCATAGGGAGCTGTTTTTT
CDR3aa: CATSRGHRELFF

d_gene: NA
abundance: many
j_gene: TRBJ2-1
len: 15
v_gene: TRBV20-1
CDR3nt: TGCAGTGCTAGAGATTTGGGAGGTGGGTCGGGTGAGCAGTTCTTC
CDR3aa: CSARDLGGGSGEQFF

d_gene: TRBD2
abundance: NA
j_gene: TRBJ2-5
len: 18
v_gene: TRBV20-1
CDR3nt: TGCAGTGCTAGAGATCCCCAAATCCTAGCGGGGCTTCCAGAGACCCAGTACTTC
CDR3aa: CSARDPQILAGLPETQYF

d_gene: NA
abundance: many
j_gene: TRBJ2-7
len: 11
v_gene: TRBV15
CDR3nt: TGTGCCACCAGCAGGGGAGACGAGCAGTACTTC
CDR3aa: CATSRGDEQYF

d_gene: NA
abundance: many
j_gene: TRBJ1-4
len: 15
v_gene: TRBV6-5
CDR3nt: TGTGCCAGCAGTTACTCGCGGCAGTGGAATGAAAAACTGTTTTTT
CDR3aa: CASSYSRQWNEKLFF

d_gene: NA
abundance: NA
j_gene: TRBJ2-3
len: 12
v_gene: TRBV20-1
CDR3nt: TGCAGTGCTAGTGACCTTGTTAATACGCAGTATTTT
CDR3aa: CSASDLVNTQYF

d_gene: TRBD2
abundance: many
j_gene: TRBJ2-1
len: 16
v_gene: TRBV15
CDR3nt: TGTGCCACCAGCAATTATAGCGGGGGGCCCATCAATGAGCAGTTCTTC
CDR3aa: CATSNYSGGPINEQFF

d_gene: NA
abundance: many
j_gene: TRBJ2-7
len: 11
v_gene: TRBV5-1
CDR3nt: TGCGCCAGCAGCCGTGAATACGAGCAGTACTTC
CDR3aa: CASSREYEQYF

d_gene: TRBD2
abundance: many
j_gene: TRBJ2-1
len: 15
v_gene: TRBV7-2
CDR3nt: TGTGCCAGCAGCTTAGGCGGGACTAGCAGCGATGAGCAGTTCTTC
CDR3aa: CASSLGGTSSDEQFF

d_gene: NA
abundance: NA
j_gene: TRBJ2-3
len: 12
v_gene: TRBV7-9
CDR3nt: TGTGCCAGCAGCCGCCCCGGGACTACGCAGTATTTT
CDR3aa: CASSRPGTTQYF

d_gene: TRBD1
abundance: NA
j_gene: TRBJ1-1
len: 12
v_gene: TRBV20-1
CDR3nt: TGCAGAAAGGGACAGGGGGACACTGAAGCTTTCTTT
CDR3aa: CRKGQGDTEAFF